This T cell receptor beta chain was sequenced for a study of blood T cell repertoires in COVID-19. Study-level information: From T cells, B-cell-depleted T cells, or PBMCs came the material, which was cDNA or gDNA.

Only in-frame clones appear in the TCRdb table, and some are missing; sequencing was by immunoSEQ multiplex PCR. The repertoire has 220,000 or so clones, around four fifths of them found once; the top ten carry less than 20%. Germline trimming cut 4 bases from V and 4 bases from J; bases unmatched to any gene: 5. In germline, CDR1 is MNHEY, CDR2 SVGEGT. There are 15 residues in the CDR3. The sequence came from a man under 40 with active or convalescent COVID-19. The chain combines TRBV6-2 or TRBV6-3 with TRBJ1-1; 11 positions agree with TRBD1. The sequenced sample was peripheral blood. CDR3 bases: TGTGCCAGCAGTTCCGCCGGGACAGGGGGCACTGAAGCTTTCTTT. Translated: CASSSAGTGGTEAFF.